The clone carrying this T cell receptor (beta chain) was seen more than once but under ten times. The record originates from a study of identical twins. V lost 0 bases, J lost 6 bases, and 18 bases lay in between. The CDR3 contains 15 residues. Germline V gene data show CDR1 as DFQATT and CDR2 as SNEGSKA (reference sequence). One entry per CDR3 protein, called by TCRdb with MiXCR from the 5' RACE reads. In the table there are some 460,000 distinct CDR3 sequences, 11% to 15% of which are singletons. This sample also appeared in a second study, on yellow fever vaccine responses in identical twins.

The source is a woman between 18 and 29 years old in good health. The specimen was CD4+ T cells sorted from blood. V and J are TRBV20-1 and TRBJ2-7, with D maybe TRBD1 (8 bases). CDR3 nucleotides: TGCAGTGCTAGAGATAAGGGGAACAGGGGGGGCGAGCAGTACTTC. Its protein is CSARDKGNRGGEQYF.